This T cell receptor beta chain was sequenced in a study of T cells after yellow fever vaccination. Whole-study results and caveats: Abundant bulk-population clonotypes could contaminate the FACS-sorted repertoires. It was a small share of clonotypes that appeared in both CD4 and CD8 compartments.

Conversion of TCR transcripts into cDNA relied on 5'RACE template switching, which added a universal primer site and UMIs. TCRdb used MiXCR to reprocess the 5' RACE reads, holding one entry per CDR3 protein. The data hold about 210,000 distinct CDR3 sequences, with more than 6.5% observed a single time. Details on this clonotype: What it recognizes is unknown.

Germline CDR1 is LNHDA and CDR2 is SQIVND (reference sequence). This CDR3 comprises 14 residues. V was cut by 0 bases and J by 7 bases, with 9 bases left in between. V gene TRBV19 combines with J gene TRBJ2-2; D remains unclear. The clonotype originates from a man in his thirties or forties who received the YFV17D yellow fever vaccine. The sample in question was CD4+ T cells sorted from PBMCs, obtained on the day of the yellow fever booster vaccination. The CDR3 region is CASSIDRWDGELFF. Here the CDR3 DNA reads TGTGCCAGTAGTATAGATCGATGGGACGGGGAGCTGTTTTTT.